This T cell receptor beta chain is drawn from a study of metastatic and nonmetastatic thyroid tumors (TCRdb year 2020). Background on the whole study: Repertoires from peripheral blood and from tumor or nodule tissue samples of malignant and benign thyroid patients were compared. Points the paper makes about the study in general: TCR beta diversity was reported as significantly higher in malignant tumors than in benign nodules, in both blood and tumor samples.

This clone occurred many times. Its antigen remains unidentified. No quality values exist for individual bases; no much larger clone is one base distant. The protocol used for the library was PCR. Data came from an Illumina HiSeq 4000. High-throughput sequencing was used to profile the TCR beta-chain CDR3 region of every patient. As for how the authors treated the data: CDR3 differences across clinicopathological groups were used to build a classifier for discriminating distant-metastatic papillary thyroid cancer patients. The Shannon index was used to measure repertoire diversity, and the Morisita-Horn index was used to measure how similar tumor and blood repertoires were. The raw public data were reprocessed by TCRdb itself: fastp quality trimming at Q25, MiXCR clonotype calling, in-frame beta chains only. For this entry, the V and J calls and clone size follow TCRdb and not the study's own pipeline. The sample table shows tens of thousands of clones, and 10% to 15% are seen once. The ten largest clones capture under 20% of the sample.

No patient had received any treatment before thyroid surgery. Using T-cell receptor beta sequencing, the study looked back at clinical samples from patients collected from about 2011 to 2019. Material: blood. The sequence derives from a female donor with papillary thyroid cancer or a benign thyroid nodule (not recorded which). Some clones in this sample may be carry-over from other donors' samples.

CDR3 protein: CSARELQGRSNQPQHF. The nucleotide sequence reads TGCAGTGCTAGAGAACTACAGGGTAGGAGCAATCAGCCCCAGCATTTT. The receptor chain draws on TRBV20-1 and TRBJ1-5, with TRBD1 as a weak D call on 6 bases. The germline V gene (reference sequence) gives CDR1 as DFQATT and CDR2 as SNEGSKA. V was cut back by 0 bases and J by 1 base, leaving a gap of 13 bases between them. The CDR3, from cysteine to phenylalanine, totals 16 residues. Left in the record is the CDR3 DNA by itself, 48 bases read in frame from the first base.